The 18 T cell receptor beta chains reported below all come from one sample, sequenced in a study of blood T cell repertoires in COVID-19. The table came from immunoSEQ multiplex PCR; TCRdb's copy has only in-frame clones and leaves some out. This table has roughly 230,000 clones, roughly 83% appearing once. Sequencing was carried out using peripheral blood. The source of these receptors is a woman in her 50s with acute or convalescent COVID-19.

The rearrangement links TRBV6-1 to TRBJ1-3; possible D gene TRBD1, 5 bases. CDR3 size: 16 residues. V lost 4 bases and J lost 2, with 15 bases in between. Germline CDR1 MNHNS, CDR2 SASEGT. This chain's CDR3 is CASSVGGAEAGNTIYF. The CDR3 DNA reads TGTGCCAGCAGTGTAGGCGGGGCAGAGGCTGGAAACACCATATATTTT.

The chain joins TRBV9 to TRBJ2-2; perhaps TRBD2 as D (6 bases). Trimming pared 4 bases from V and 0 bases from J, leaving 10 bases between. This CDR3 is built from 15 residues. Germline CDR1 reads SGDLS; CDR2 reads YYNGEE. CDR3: CASSRTTTNTGELFF. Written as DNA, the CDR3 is TGTGCCAGCAGCCGGACTACCACGAACACCGGGGAGCTGTTTTTT.

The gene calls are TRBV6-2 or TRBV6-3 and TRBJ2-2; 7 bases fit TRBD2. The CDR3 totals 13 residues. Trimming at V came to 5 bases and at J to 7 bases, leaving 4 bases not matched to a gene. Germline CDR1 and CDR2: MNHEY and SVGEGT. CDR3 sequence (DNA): TGTGCCAGCAGTCTCCCGGGGGGCGGGGAGCTGTTTTTT. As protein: CASSLPGGGELFF.

Here the CDR3 DNA reads TGTGCCAGCAGCCCTACTGGGACAGGCCGGGGGCACTACGAGCAGTACTTC. It yields the protein CASSPTGTGRGHYEQYF. V and J are TRBV7-9 and TRBJ2-7; 8 bases line up with TRBD1. The germline V gene encodes CDR1 SEHNR and CDR2 FQNEAQ (reference sequence). This CDR3 has 17 residues. V lost 5 bases and J lost 3; bases outside the gene matches: 15. The whole variable domain, filled in from reference TRBV7-9 and TRBJ2-7, reads DTGVSQNPRHKITKRGQNVTFRCDPISEHNRLYWYRQTLGQGPEFLTYFQNEAQLEKSRLLSDRFSAERPKGSFSTLEIQRTEQGDSAMYLCASSPTGTGRGHYEQYFGPGTRLTVT.

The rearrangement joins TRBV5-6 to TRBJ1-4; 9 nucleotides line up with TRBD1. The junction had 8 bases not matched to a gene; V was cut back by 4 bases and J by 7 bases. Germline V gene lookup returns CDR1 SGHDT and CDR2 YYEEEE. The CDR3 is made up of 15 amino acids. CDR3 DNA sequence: TGTGCCAGCAGCCTCACAGGGGGCGAGATTGAAAAACTGTTTTTT. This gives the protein CASSLTGGEIEKLFF.

Written as DNA, the CDR3 is TGTGCCAGCAGCTTGGAAGGGTACAGGGAGGAGACCCAGTACTTC. Translating gives CASSLEGYREETQYF. The chain has TRBV5-5 and TRBJ2-5; maybe TRBD1 (6 bases). The length of the CDR3 is 15 residues. Germline CDR1 is SGHKS and CDR2 is YYEKEE (reference sequence). V lost 0 bases and J lost 5, with 14 bases in between.

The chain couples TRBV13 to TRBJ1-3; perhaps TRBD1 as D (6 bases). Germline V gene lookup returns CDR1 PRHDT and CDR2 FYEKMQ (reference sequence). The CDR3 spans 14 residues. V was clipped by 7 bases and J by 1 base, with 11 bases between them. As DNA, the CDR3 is TGTGCCAGCACCAGAGGGGGATCTGGAAACACCATATATTTT. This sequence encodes CASTRGGSGNTIYF.

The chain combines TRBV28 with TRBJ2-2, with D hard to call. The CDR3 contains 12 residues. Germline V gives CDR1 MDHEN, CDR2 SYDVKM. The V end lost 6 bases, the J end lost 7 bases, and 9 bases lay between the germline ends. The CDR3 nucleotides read TGTGCCAGCAGCGAATCTATCGGGGAGCTGTTTTTT. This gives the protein CASSESIGELFF.

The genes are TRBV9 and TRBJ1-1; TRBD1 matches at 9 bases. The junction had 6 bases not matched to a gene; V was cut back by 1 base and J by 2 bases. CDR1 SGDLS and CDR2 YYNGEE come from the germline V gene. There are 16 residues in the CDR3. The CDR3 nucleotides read TGTGCCAGCAGCGTAAAACAGGGGGCGAAAAACACTGAAGCTTTCTTT. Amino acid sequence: CASSVKQGAKNTEAFF.

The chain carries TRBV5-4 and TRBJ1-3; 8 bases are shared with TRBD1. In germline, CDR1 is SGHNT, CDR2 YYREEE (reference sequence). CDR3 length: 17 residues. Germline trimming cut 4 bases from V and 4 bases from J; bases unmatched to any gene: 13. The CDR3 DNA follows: TGTGCCAGCAGCGACTCGGACAGGGCGACATCCGGAAACACCATATATTTT. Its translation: CASSDSDRATSGNTIYF.

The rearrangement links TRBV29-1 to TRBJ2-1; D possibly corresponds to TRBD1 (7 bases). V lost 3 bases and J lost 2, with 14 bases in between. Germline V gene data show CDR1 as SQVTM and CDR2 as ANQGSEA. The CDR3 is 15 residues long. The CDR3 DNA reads TGCAGCGTTGAGGATACAGGGGAGGCCTACAATGAGCAGTTCTTC. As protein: CSVEDTGEAYNEQFF.

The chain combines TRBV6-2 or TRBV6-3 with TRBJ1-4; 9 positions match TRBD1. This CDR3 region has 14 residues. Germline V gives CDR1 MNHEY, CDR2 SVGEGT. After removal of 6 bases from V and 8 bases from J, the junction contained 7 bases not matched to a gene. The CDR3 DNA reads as TGTGCCAGCAGCCCTGGACAGGGGCGAGAAAAACTGTTTTTT. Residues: CASSPGQGREKLFF.

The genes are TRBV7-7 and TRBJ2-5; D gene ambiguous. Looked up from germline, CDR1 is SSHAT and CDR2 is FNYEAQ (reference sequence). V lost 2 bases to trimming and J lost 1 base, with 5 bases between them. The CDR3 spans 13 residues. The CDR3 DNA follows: TGTGCCAGCAGCTTATCCTCCCAAGAGACCCAGTACTTC. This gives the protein CASSLSSQETQYF.

CDR3 residues: CASSPLAGAPYNEQFF. The CDR3 DNA reads as TGTGCCAGCAGCCCCCTAGCGGGGGCCCCCTACAATGAGCAGTTCTTC. This chain links TRBV7-2 with TRBJ2-1; 10 bases line up with TRBD2. The trim removed 5 bases at V and 2 bases at J, leaving 6 bases unmatched. Germline values: CDR1 SGHTA, CDR2 FQGNSA. The CDR3 runs to 16 residues.

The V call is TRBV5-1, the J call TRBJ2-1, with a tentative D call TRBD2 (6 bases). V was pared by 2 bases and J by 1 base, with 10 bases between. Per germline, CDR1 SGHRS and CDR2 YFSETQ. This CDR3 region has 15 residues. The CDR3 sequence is CASSFGAGSYNEQFF. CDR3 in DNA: TGCGCCAGCAGCTTCGGAGCGGGTTCCTACAATGAGCAGTTCTTC.

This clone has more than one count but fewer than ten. CDR3 DNA sequence: TGTGCCAGCGGCAGCGGAACCAGCTCCTACAATGAGCAGTTCTTC. It codes for CASGSGTSSYNEQFF. The gene calls are TRBV7-9 and TRBJ2-1, with TRBD2 as a possible D gene (5 bases). Between the trimmed V and J ends, which lost 8 bases and 0 bases, there was a span of 14 bases. CDR1 and CDR2 (germline): SEHNR, FQNEAQ (reference sequence). The CDR3 covers 15 residues.

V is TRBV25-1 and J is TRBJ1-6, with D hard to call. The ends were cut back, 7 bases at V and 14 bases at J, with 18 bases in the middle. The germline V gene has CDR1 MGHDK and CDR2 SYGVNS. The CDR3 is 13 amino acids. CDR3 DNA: TGTGCCAGCACCCTTAGTGGAGCGGGAACCCTCCACTTT. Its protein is CASTLSGAGTLHF.

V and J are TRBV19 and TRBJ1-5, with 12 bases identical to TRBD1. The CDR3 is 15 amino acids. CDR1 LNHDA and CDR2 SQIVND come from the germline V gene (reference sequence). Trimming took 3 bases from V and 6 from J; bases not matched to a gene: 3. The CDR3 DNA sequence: TGTGCCAGTAGTATCGGGACAGGGGGCGTTCAGCCCCAGCATTTT. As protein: CASSIGTGGVQPQHF. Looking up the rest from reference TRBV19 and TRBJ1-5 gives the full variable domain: DGGITQSPKYLFRKEGQNVTLSCEQNLNHDAMYWYRQDPGQGLRLIYYSQIVNDFQKGDIAEGYSVSREKKESFPLTVTSAQKNPTAFYLCASSIGTGGVQPQHFGDGTRLSIL.